The rows below give T cell receptor beta chains drawn from one sample of a study of T cells after yellow fever vaccination. TCRdb analysed the 5' RACE reads with MiXCR anew, one entry per CDR3 protein. Of some 350,000 distinct CDR3 sequences listed, roughly 12% are singletons. Sequencing used PBMCs, obtained on the day of the first yellow fever vaccination. The receptors were gathered from a man aged 18-30 years who received the YFV17D yellow fever vaccine. Each CDR3 is given with its conserved first and last residue. The D gene is left open where the match is weak. Clone size, where shown, is once, few, many, or a class for clones that have expanded.

d_gene,v_gene,abundance,j_gene,CDR3aa,CDR3nt
.,TRBV12-3/TRBV12-4,many,TRBJ1-2,CASTFRPNYGYTF,TGTGCCAGCACCTTTCGGCCTAACTATGGCTACACCTTC
.,TRBV5-1,many,TRBJ2-7,CASSFNAADYEQYF,TGCGCCAGCAGCTTTAATGCGGCCGACTACGAGCAGTACTTC
.,TRBV7-2,.,TRBJ2-3,CASSSRGFTDTQYF,TGTGCCAGCAGCTCCCGGGGGTTCACAGATACGCAGTATTTT
TRBD2,TRBV10-3,.,TRBJ2-3,CAIQPSGGTDTQYF,TGTGCCATCCAGCCTAGCGGGGGGACAGATACGCAGTATTTT
.,TRBV11-2,.,TRBJ2-1,CASRLLTGRHHNEQFF,TGTGCCAGCAGACTTCTAACGGGACGGCACCACAATGAGCAGTTCTTC
.,TRBV28,few,TRBJ1-5,CASSLESGVSQPQHF,TGTGCCAGCAGTTTAGAATCGGGGGTTAGTCAGCCCCAGCATTTT
.,TRBV18,.,TRBJ2-2,CASSRRENTGELFF,TGTGCCAGCTCACGGAGGGAAAACACCGGGGAGCTGTTTTTT
.,TRBV7-9,few,TRBJ1-1,CASSPPSRGNTEAFF,TGTGCCAGCAGCCCGCCATCCCGGGGGAACACTGAAGCTTTCTTT
.,TRBV7-9,few,TRBJ1-2,CASSISGTAVSYDGYTF,TGTGCCAGCAGCATATCCGGGACGGCAGTCTCCTACGATGGCTACACCTTC
TRBD2,TRBV27,.,TRBJ2-5,CASSLVAGGPSETQYF,TGTGCCAGCAGTTTGGTAGCGGGGGGGCCCAGTGAGACCCAGTACTTC
.,TRBV7-9,few,TRBJ2-2,CASSLRRPAPGELFF,TGTGCCAGCAGCTTAAGAAGGCCCGCACCCGGGGAGCTGTTTTTT
TRBD1,TRBV9,.,TRBJ2-5,CASSTGQGAETQYF,TGTGCCAGCAGCACGGGACAGGGGGCAGAGACCCAGTACTTC
TRBD2,TRBV28,many,TRBJ2-1,CASTSGGGYNEQFF,TGTGCCAGCACCTCCGGGGGGGGGTACAATGAGCAGTTCTTC
.,TRBV2,.,TRBJ1-6,CASSRDANTPLHF,TGTGCCAGCAGTCGGGACGCTAATACACCCCTCCACTTT
.,TRBV6-5,few,TRBJ2-5,CASSYDPGHLETQYF,TGTGCCAGCAGTTACGATCCGGGACATCTAGAGACCCAGTACTTC
.,TRBV20-1,many,TRBJ2-5,CSVLKGETQYF,TGCAGCGTACTGAAAGGAGAGACCCAGTACTTC
TRBD1,TRBV29-1,.,TRBJ2-5,CSGRDRASETQYF,TGCAGCGGCCGGGACAGGGCGTCAGAGACCCAGTACTTC
TRBD1,TRBV12-5,few,TRBJ2-7,CASGFFTATGLGTRRWYEQYF,TGTGCTAGTGGTTTTTTCACCGCGACAGGGCTGGGAACCCGAAGATGGTACGAGCAGTACTTC
.,TRBV6-2/TRBV6-3,few,TRBJ2-1,CASSLRYYNEQFF,TGTGCCAGCAGCTTGAGGTACTACAATGAGCAGTTCTTC
TRBD1,TRBV10-3,many,TRBJ1-3,CATRDSNSGNTIYF,TGTGCCACCCGGGACAGCAATTCTGGAAACACCATATATTTT
.,TRBV6-1,few,TRBJ1-1,CASSQTESVTEAFF,TGTGCCAGCAGTCAGACAGAGTCGGTCACTGAAGCTTTCTTT
.,TRBV18,few,TRBJ1-5,CASSPRADNQPQHF,TGTGCCAGCTCACCAAGGGCAGACAATCAGCCCCAGCATTTT
.,TRBV29-1,few,TRBJ2-1,CSVEEGNEQFF,TGCAGCGTCGAGGAGGGAAATGAGCAGTTCTTC
TRBD1,TRBV5-1,few,TRBJ1-2,CASSLSRQLRGQAIYGYTF,TGCGCCAGCAGCTTGTCCAGGCAACTCAGGGGGCAGGCGATCTATGGCTACACCTTC
TRBD1,TRBV19,.,TRBJ2-3,CACWDRGFTDTQYF,TGTGCCTGCTGGGACAGGGGATTCACAGATACGCAGTATTTT
.,TRBV7-2,.,TRBJ2-5,CASSHRQPTGGETQYF,TGTGCCAGCAGCCACCGCCAACCGACCGGCGGGGAGACCCAGTACTTC
.,TRBV2,.,TRBJ2-2,CANQGGAGELFF,TGTGCCAACCAGGGGGGCGCCGGGGAGCTGTTTTTT
.,TRBV6-1,many,TRBJ1-1,CASSRGADTEAFF,TGTGCCAGCAGCCGGGGAGCGGACACTGAAGCTTTCTTT
.,TRBV12-3/TRBV12-4,few,TRBJ1-2,CASSFPAGGDYTF,TGTGCCAGCAGTTTCCCAGCGGGGGGCGACTACACCTTC
TRBD1,TRBV20-1,few,TRBJ2-1,CSARDRFRSYNEQFF,TGCAGTGCTCGGGACAGGTTTAGGTCCTACAATGAGCAGTTCTTC
.,TRBV6-2/TRBV6-3,.,TRBJ2-5,CASSYSSSNQETQYF,TGTGCCAGCAGTTACTCGAGCAGCAACCAAGAGACCCAGTACTTC
.,TRBV4-2,few,TRBJ1-1,CASSQKEGLNTEAFF,TGTGCCAGCAGCCAAAAAGAGGGGCTGAACACTGAAGCTTTCTTT
.,TRBV27,.,TRBJ2-3,CASTSFLKNGSTDTQYF,TGTGCCAGCACTTCTTTCCTAAAGAACGGAAGCACAGATACGCAGTATTTT
.,TRBV20-1,few,TRBJ1-3,CSAQPGSSGNTIYF,TGCAGTGCTCAACCGGGTAGCTCTGGAAACACCATATATTTT
.,TRBV5-4,.,TRBJ1-4,CASSFGSPTNEKLFF,TGTGCCAGCAGCTTCGGCAGTCCAACTAATGAAAAACTGTTTTTT
TRBD1,TRBV9,.,TRBJ2-2,CASSVRSVTGSGELFF,TGTGCCAGCAGCGTTCGATCCGTGACAGGGTCCGGGGAGCTGTTTTTT
TRBD2,TRBV10-3,many,TRBJ2-1,CAIGASGPSYNEQFF,TGTGCCATCGGAGCTAGCGGTCCCTCCTACAATGAGCAGTTCTTC
TRBD2,TRBV6-1,few,TRBJ2-2,CASKGLAGNTGELFF,TGTGCCAGCAAGGGACTAGCGGGGAACACCGGGGAGCTGTTTTTT
.,TRBV5-8,few,TRBJ2-1,CASSSSRGLNEQFF,TGTGCCAGCAGCTCGTCGCGGGGGCTCAATGAGCAGTTCTTC
.,TRBV2,.,TRBJ2-7,CASTMRSLSYEQYF,TGTGCCAGCACCATGAGGAGTCTCTCCTACGAGCAGTACTTC
.,TRBV14,few,TRBJ2-6,CASSQRKGLGANVLTF,TGTGCCAGCAGCCAGCGAAAGGGTCTCGGGGCCAACGTCCTGACTTTC
.,TRBV7-9,.,TRBJ2-2,CARGVAGELFF,TGTGCCAGGGGGGTCGCCGGGGAGCTGTTTTTT
.,TRBV15,.,TRBJ2-3,CATSRGRDTYTDTQYF,TGTGCCACCAGCAGAGGCAGGGACACATACACAGATACGCAGTATTTT